A selection of T cell receptor beta chains follows, all from one sample in a study of T cell responses to AZD1222 COVID-19 vaccine. Assay: immunoSEQ multiplex PCR; the TCRdb copy retains only in-frame clones and omits some. The repertoire holds tens of thousands of clones, approximately 91% seen once, with 2% to 2.5% in the top ten. Sequenced material: peripheral blood, taken on day 0 of AZD1222 vaccination. The receptors were sampled from an adult in good health. Each CDR3 is given with its conserved first and last residue. A D gene is named only where the DNA matches it firmly. Clone size is stated in some rows and not others, as once, few, many or a class when expanded.

J: TRBJ2-6; D: NA; V: TRBV4-1; size: NA; DNA: TGCGCCAGCAGCCAAGAAGAAGGGTCGGGGGCCAACGTCCTGACTTTC; CDR3: CASSQEEGSGANVLTF
J: TRBJ2-3; D: TRBD2; V: TRBV9; size: NA; DNA: TGTGCCAGCAGCGTGCTTAGCGGGAGCACAGATACGCAGTATTTT; CDR3: CASSVLSGSTDTQYF
J: TRBJ2-3; D: NA; V: TRBV5-6; size: once; DNA: TGTGCCAGCAGCTTGGTTACCACAGATACGCAGTATTTT; CDR3: CASSLVTTDTQYF
J: TRBJ1-1; D: NA; V: TRBV7-9; size: few; DNA: TGTGCCAGCAGCTTACAGGGGCCGAGCACTGAAGCTTTCTTT; CDR3: CASSLQGPSTEAFF
J: TRBJ1-2; D: TRBD1; V: TRBV7-6; size: NA; DNA: TGTGCCAGCAGCTTGGGAGGAACAGGGGTGGACTACACCTTC; CDR3: CASSLGGTGVDYTF
J: TRBJ2-2; D: TRBD2; V: TRBV19; size: NA; DNA: TGTGCCAGTAGTGACCCGGGACTAGCGGGGACACGGGGGGAGCTGTTTTTT; CDR3: CASSDPGLAGTRGELFF
J: TRBJ2-2; D: NA; V: TRBV30; size: NA; DNA: TGTGCCTGGACCCCCTCGGCCAGGGCGGGCACCGGGGAGCTGTTTTTT; CDR3: CAWTPSARAGTGELFF
J: TRBJ2-3; D: TRBD2; V: TRBV7-9; size: NA; DNA: TGTGCCAGCAGCTCGAGACTAGCGGGGGAGGATACGCAGTATTTT; CDR3: CASSSRLAGEDTQYF
J: TRBJ2-6; D: NA; V: TRBV18; size: NA; DNA: TGTGCCAGCTCACCACTTTTGGGCAGGCCATCTGGGGCCAACGTCCTGACTTTC; CDR3: CASSPLLGRPSGANVLTF
J: TRBJ2-1; D: TRBD1; V: TRBV7-2; size: NA; DNA: TGTGCCAGCAGCTTTACCGGGACAGGCATGGAGGGGCAGTTCTTC; CDR3: CASSFTGTGMEGQFF
J: TRBJ2-1; D: TRBD1; V: TRBV6-5; size: NA; DNA: TGTGCCAGCAGTAGGACAGGGTCACCCTACAATGAGCAGTTCTTC; CDR3: CASSRTGSPYNEQFF
J: TRBJ1-2; D: NA; V: TRBV7-9; size: NA; DNA: TGTGCCAGCAGCCCAGGCGTTTACTATGGCTACACCTTC; CDR3: CASSPGVYYGYTF
J: TRBJ2-1; D: NA; V: TRBV5-6; size: NA; DNA: TGTGCCAGCAGCTTGGTACAGAGGTTGGACAATGAGCAGTTCTTC; CDR3: CASSLVQRLDNEQFF
J: TRBJ2-7; D: NA; V: TRBV27; size: few; DNA: TGTGCCAGCAGTTTAGGAGTCTCCAACGAGCAGTACTTC; CDR3: CASSLGVSNEQYF
J: TRBJ2-3; D: TRBD2; V: TRBV9; size: once; DNA: TGTGCCAGCAGCACAGCCGGGACTAGGGGCACAGATACGCAGTATTTT; CDR3: CASSTAGTRGTDTQYF
J: TRBJ1-3; D: NA; V: TRBV6-6; size: NA; DNA: TGTGCCAGCAGTTGGGCAGGCGGCGGAAACACCATATATTTT; CDR3: CASSWAGGGNTIYF
J: TRBJ1-1; D: NA; V: TRBV7-9; size: NA; DNA: TGTGCCAGCAGCTTATGGGCCGGGTCGGACACTGAAGCTTTCTTT; CDR3: CASSLWAGSDTEAFF
J: TRBJ2-6; D: NA; V: TRBV30; size: NA; DNA: TGTGCCTGGAGTGGGAGCGGGGCCAACGTCCTGACTTTC; CDR3: CAWSGSGANVLTF
J: TRBJ1-1; D: TRBD1; V: TRBV27; size: NA; DNA: TGTGCCAGCAGTTTCCAGGGGGCTATGACTGAAGCTTTCTTT; CDR3: CASSFQGAMTEAFF
J: TRBJ1-1; D: NA; V: TRBV15; size: NA; DNA: TGTGCCACCAGCGCAGGGGTACCTGAAGCTTTCTTT; CDR3: CATSAGVPEAFF
J: TRBJ2-1; D: TRBD1; V: TRBV13; size: NA; DNA: TGTGCCAGCAGCTTAGGGGGACAGGACGACTACAATGAGCAGTTCTTC; CDR3: CASSLGGQDDYNEQFF
J: TRBJ2-7; D: NA; V: TRBV5-6; size: NA; DNA: TGTGCCAGCAGCGGAGGGCACGAGCAGTACTTC; CDR3: CASSGGHEQYF
J: TRBJ1-1; D: TRBD1; V: TRBV15; size: NA; DNA: TGTGCCACCAGCAGAGATCCCCCAGACAGGGGAACTGAAGCTTTCTTT; CDR3: CATSRDPPDRGTEAFF
J: TRBJ2-6; D: NA; V: TRBV5-1; size: once; DNA: TGCGCCAGCATCCTCTCTGGGGCCAACGTCCTGACTTTC; CDR3: CASILSGANVLTF
J: TRBJ2-7; D: NA; V: TRBV7-2; size: NA; DNA: TGTGCCAGCAGCATAACGACCCGACGGTACGAGCAGTACTTC; CDR3: CASSITTRRYEQYF
J: TRBJ2-3; D: TRBD2; V: TRBV6-2/TRBV6-3; size: medium-sized; DNA: TGTGCCAGCAGTTACTCCGGGGGGGCCACAGATACGCAGTATTTT; CDR3: CASSYSGGATDTQYF
J: TRBJ1-1; D: NA; V: TRBV18; size: NA; DNA: TGTGCCAGCTCACCAGGGGGCGCGGGCACTGAAGCTTTCTTT; CDR3: CASSPGGAGTEAFF
J: TRBJ1-5; D: NA; V: TRBV27; size: NA; DNA: TGTGCCAGCGGTCTGGACAGACTTAATCAGCCCCAGCATTTT; CDR3: CASGLDRLNQPQHF
J: TRBJ1-1; D: NA; V: TRBV6-5; size: NA; DNA: TGTGCCAGCAGTTACTCGATGGACACTGAAGCTTTCTTT; CDR3: CASSYSMDTEAFF
J: TRBJ2-2; D: TRBD1; V: TRBV10-3; size: NA; DNA: TGTGCCACTTCGGACAGGGGGAACACCGGGGAGCTGTTTTTT; CDR3: CATSDRGNTGELFF
J: TRBJ1-4; D: NA; V: TRBV6-5; size: NA; DNA: TGTGCCAGCAGTTACTCGAGTATTGGGGTGGGAAAACTGTTTTTT; CDR3: CASSYSSIGVGKLFF
J: TRBJ2-1; D: TRBD1; V: TRBV11-3; size: NA; DNA: TGTGCCAGCAGCTTAGGCCGGACAGGGGTGAATGAGCAGTTCTTC; CDR3: CASSLGRTGVNEQFF
J: TRBJ1-2; D: TRBD1; V: TRBV7-9; size: NA; DNA: TGTGCCAGCAGCTTATGGGACAGGGACTATGGCTACACCTTC; CDR3: CASSLWDRDYGYTF
J: TRBJ1-5; D: NA; V: TRBV6-1; size: NA; DNA: TGTGCCAGCAGTCCCCGGACGGCCAATCAGCCCCAGCATTTT; CDR3: CASSPRTANQPQHF
J: TRBJ2-7; D: NA; V: TRBV6-5; size: NA; DNA: TGTGCCAGCAGTTACTCGGCGGGTTATGGAACCTACGAGCAGTACTTC; CDR3: CASSYSAGYGTYEQYF
J: TRBJ2-3; D: TRBD2; V: TRBV27; size: NA; DNA: TGTGCCAGCAGCGTTAGAGACCTAACGGGGGGGCCAGATACGCAGTATTTT; CDR3: CASSVRDLTGGPDTQYF
J: TRBJ1-2; D: TRBD1; V: TRBV5-4; size: NA; DNA: TGTGCCAGCAGCCAGGACAGGGGCGACTATGGCTACACCTTC; CDR3: CASSQDRGDYGYTF
J: TRBJ2-7; D: TRBD1; V: TRBV9; size: NA; DNA: TGTGCCAGCAGCCGACAGGGTAACCCAACCTACGAGCAGTACTTC; CDR3: CASSRQGNPTYEQYF
J: TRBJ1-5; D: NA; V: TRBV21-1; size: NA; DNA: TGTGCCAGCAGCAACAGGACAGACCAGCATTTT; CDR3: CASSNRTDQHF
J: TRBJ1-5; D: NA; V: TRBV21-1; size: NA; DNA: TGTGCCAGCAGCAACCCAAGCGGGGGCAATCAGCCCCAGCATTTT; CDR3: CASSNPSGGNQPQHF
J: TRBJ1-2; D: TRBD1; V: TRBV12-5; size: NA; DNA: TGTGCTAGTGCCCTGACAGGGATTTGGGGCTACACCTTC; CDR3: CASALTGIWGYTF
J: TRBJ1-4; D: NA; V: TRBV30; size: NA; DNA: TGTGCCTGGAGTGTTGGGGGTGCAACTAATGAAAAACTGTTTTTT; CDR3: CAWSVGGATNEKLFF
J: TRBJ1-1; D: TRBD1; V: TRBV6-5; size: NA; DNA: TGTGCCAGTACAGGGGGGGCCCAACTCATTGAAGCTTTCTTT; CDR3: CASTGGAQLIEAFF
J: TRBJ2-7; D: TRBD2; V: TRBV5-1; size: NA; DNA: TGCGCCAGCAGCACGGGGGAGCGACTAGCGGAGTCTAACGAGCAGTACTTC; CDR3: CASSTGERLAESNEQYF
J: TRBJ2-1; D: NA; V: TRBV4-2; size: NA; DNA: TGTGCCAGCAGCCCTCTCCACCTAGACGGGACGAAGCAGTTCTTC; CDR3: CASSPLHLDGTKQFF
J: TRBJ2-5; D: NA; V: TRBV6-5; size: NA; DNA: TGTGCCGGCTTGGGGAACAGAGAAGAGACCCAGTACTTC; CDR3: CAGLGNREETQYF
J: TRBJ2-7; D: TRBD2; V: TRBV5-1; size: NA; DNA: TGCGCCAGCAGCCCCGGACTAGCCTTAAGCTCCTACGAGCAGTACTTC; CDR3: CASSPGLALSSYEQYF
J: TRBJ1-3; D: NA; V: TRBV7-9; size: NA; DNA: TGTGCCAGCAGCTGGGACGTAGCGGGAAACACCATATATTTT; CDR3: CASSWDVAGNTIYF
J: TRBJ1-2; D: NA; V: TRBV18; size: NA; DNA: TGTGCCAGCTCACCCACAGTAAACTATGGCTACACCTTC; CDR3: CASSPTVNYGYTF
J: TRBJ1-2; D: TRBD1; V: TRBV29-1; size: NA; DNA: TGCAGCGTTGAAGATCGCCGACCAGGGGGCCTTTCTTATGGCTACACCTTC; CDR3: CSVEDRRPGGLSYGYTF
J: TRBJ2-5; D: NA; V: TRBV9; size: NA; DNA: TGTGCCAGCAGCGTAGACCCCCAAGAGACCCAGTACTTC; CDR3: CASSVDPQETQYF
J: TRBJ1-1; D: TRBD1; V: TRBV27; size: once; DNA: TGTGCCAGCAGCGACCCGACAGGGACGAACACTGAAGCTTTCTTT; CDR3: CASSDPTGTNTEAFF
J: TRBJ1-6; D: NA; V: TRBV7-2; size: NA; DNA: TGTGCCAGCAGCTTCGGGTCACTCTATAATTCACCCCTCCACTTT; CDR3: CASSFGSLYNSPLHF
J: TRBJ2-4; D: TRBD1; V: TRBV5-1; size: NA; DNA: TGCGCCAGCAGGCCCACAGGGGTGCAAAACATTCAGTACTTC; CDR3: CASRPTGVQNIQYF